This is a list of T cell receptor beta chains from one sample in a study of blood T cell repertoires in COVID-19. Sequenced by immunoSEQ multiplex PCR; TCRdb stores in-frame clones only, minus some. The data hold some 180,000 clones, with roughly 78% observed a single time. The sample taken for sequencing was peripheral blood. These receptors were taken from an elderly woman with active or convalescent COVID-19. CDR3s include the opening cysteine and the closing phenylalanine or tryptophan. The D gene is left open where the match is weak. Clone size is not always given. Where it is, it says once, few, many or a class for expanded clones.

j_call,cdr3_length,clone_size,v_call,d_call,cdr3_aa,cdr3_nt
TRBJ1-2,14,NA,TRBV7-2,NA,CASSLNAYDGGYTF,TGTGCCAGCAGCTTAAACGCCTATGATGGTGGCTACACCTTC
TRBJ1-1,14,NA,TRBV10-3,NA,CAISNIDLRTEAFF,TGTGCCATCAGTAATATAGACTTAAGGACTGAAGCTTTCTTT
TRBJ2-2,15,NA,TRBV5-1,NA,CASSQGHSNTGELFF,TGCGCCAGCAGCCAGGGACACTCGAACACCGGGGAGCTGTTTTTT
TRBJ1-3,14,NA,TRBV11-1,NA,CASSSGDYMNTIYF,TGTGCCAGCAGCTCTGGGGACTACATGAACACCATATATTTT
TRBJ2-5,17,NA,TRBV6-1,TRBD1,CASSDPTSPGTGETQYF,TGTGCCAGCAGTGACCCCACTTCCCCCGGGACAGGGGAGACCCAGTACTTC
TRBJ2-2,14,NA,TRBV6-4,NA,CASRVQGNTGELFF,TGTGCCAGCAGGGTACAGGGGAACACCGGGGAGCTGTTTTTT
TRBJ2-1,16,NA,TRBV5-4,TRBD2,CASSLERGSSYNEQFF,TGTGCCAGCAGCTTGGAGCGGGGTAGCTCCTACAATGAGCAGTTCTTC
TRBJ1-1,14,many,TRBV13,NA,CASSPQTQSTEAFF,TGTGCCAGCAGCCCGCAGACACAGAGCACTGAAGCTTTCTTT
TRBJ2-7,12,NA,TRBV7-2,NA,CASSPMKDEQYF,TGTGCCAGCAGCCCTATGAAAGACGAGCAGTACTTC
TRBJ1-1,13,NA,TRBV18,TRBD1,CASSRQGGTEAFF,TGTGCCAGCTCCCGACAGGGGGGAACTGAAGCTTTCTTT
TRBJ2-1,16,NA,TRBV5-1,NA,CASSLEAASSYNEQFF,TGCGCCAGCAGCTTGGAGGCGGCTAGCTCCTACAATGAGCAGTTCTTC
TRBJ2-1,16,once,TRBV7-3,TRBD2,CASSSTTSGGYNEQFF,TGTGCCAGCAGCTCCACGACTAGCGGGGGATACAATGAGCAGTTCTTC
TRBJ2-7,16,NA,TRBV18,TRBD1,CASSPGQGADAYEQYF,TGTGCCAGCTCACCGGGACAGGGGGCGGATGCCTACGAGCAGTACTTC
TRBJ2-7,14,NA,TRBV28,NA,CASSPRTSSYEQYF,TGTGCCAGCAGTCCACGTACTAGCTCCTACGAGCAGTACTTC
TRBJ1-3,15,once,TRBV28,NA,CASSPSPGNGNTIYF,TGTGCCAGCAGCCCCTCCCCAGGGAATGGAAACACCATATATTTT
TRBJ1-2,15,NA,TRBV5-4,NA,CASRRQAESEGGYTF,TGTGCCAGCAGGAGACAGGCCGAGTCCGAGGGTGGCTACACCTTC
TRBJ1-1,13,NA,TRBV3-1/TRBV3-2,NA,CASSRVTGSEAFF,TGTGCCAGCAGCAGGGTAACAGGTTCTGAAGCTTTCTTT
TRBJ1-1,13,NA,TRBV12-3/TRBV12-4,NA,CASSLAGAPEAFF,TGTGCCAGCAGTTTGGCAGGGGCCCCTGAAGCTTTCTTT
TRBJ2-7,15,NA,TRBV5-4,NA,CASSLAPTAAYEQYF,TGTGCCAGCAGCTTGGCCCCGACAGCAGCCTACGAGCAGTACTTC
TRBJ1-6,15,few,TRBV28,NA,CASSVTQGYNSPLHF,TGTGCCAGCAGCGTAACACAGGGTTATAATTCACCCCTCCACTTT
TRBJ1-2,16,NA,TRBV6-2/TRBV6-3,TRBD1,CASSSGQGATNYGYTF,TGTGCCAGCAGCTCCGGACAGGGGGCGACTAACTATGGCTACACCTTC
TRBJ1-2,15,NA,TRBV5-1,NA,CASSQPQGLDYGYTF,TGCGCCAGCAGCCAACCTCAGGGACTAGACTATGGCTACACCTTC
TRBJ1-4,14,NA,TRBV6-6,TRBD1,CASTDRVANEKLFF,TGTGCCAGCACCGACAGGGTTGCTAATGAAAAACTGTTTTTT
TRBJ2-3,18,NA,TRBV6-2/TRBV6-3,TRBD1,CASSLGNARGNSTDTQYF,TGTGCCAGCAGTTTGGGAAATGCCAGGGGGAATAGCACAGATACGCAGTATTTT
TRBJ2-5,14,NA,TRBV5-4,TRBD2,CASKTSGGVETQYF,TGTGCCAGCAAAACTAGCGGGGGGGTAGAGACCCAGTACTTC
TRBJ1-6,15,NA,TRBV6-2/TRBV6-3,TRBD1,CASSIRQGANSPLHF,TGTGCCAGCAGTATCCGACAGGGAGCGAATTCACCCCTCCACTTT
TRBJ2-1,13,few,TRBV28,NA,CASSFPLYNEQFF,TGTGCCAGCAGTTTCCCCCTCTACAATGAGCAGTTCTTC
TRBJ2-2,14,NA,TRBV3-1/TRBV3-2,NA,CASSQGQYTGELFF,TGTGCCAGCAGCCAAGGACAGTACACCGGGGAGCTGTTTTTT
TRBJ2-7,16,NA,TRBV4-2,NA,CASSQAMGGGPYEQYF,TGTGCCAGCAGCCAAGCGATGGGGGGTGGCCCCTACGAGCAGTACTTC
TRBJ1-2,14,NA,TRBV7-2,NA,CASSPQPQSYGYTF,TGTGCCAGCAGCCCTCAGCCACAGAGCTATGGCTACACCTTC
TRBJ2-2,17,NA,TRBV4-2,TRBD1,CASSPGQGDDAGGELFF,TGTGCCAGCAGTCCTGGACAGGGGGACGACGCAGGCGGGGAGCTGTTTTTT
TRBJ2-2,21,NA,TRBV9,TRBD2,CASSVVNLGLAGGPLAGELFF,TGTGCCAGCAGCGTAGTCAATTTGGGTTTGGCGGGGGGGCCTCTCGCCGGGGAGCTGTTTTTT
TRBJ2-1,15,NA,TRBV18,TRBD1,CASSPGTDHYNEQFF,TGTGCCAGCTCACCCGGGACAGATCACTACAATGAGCAGTTCTTC
TRBJ2-5,15,NA,TRBV7-6,NA,CASSLSLGADETQYF,TGTGCCAGCAGCTTATCGTTGGGGGCGGATGAGACCCAGTACTTC
TRBJ1-6,16,NA,TRBV7-2,TRBD1,CASRSQGGSGDSPLHF,TGTGCCAGCAGGTCACAAGGGGGCTCGGGTGATTCACCCCTCCACTTT
TRBJ2-5,15,NA,TRBV27,NA,CASRPRDSRAETQYF,TGTGCCAGCAGACCTCGGGACTCCAGGGCAGAGACCCAGTACTTC
TRBJ1-1,13,NA,TRBV10-2,TRBD1,CASGDRANTEAFF,TGCGCCAGCGGGGACAGGGCGAACACTGAAGCTTTCTTT
TRBJ1-1,15,NA,TRBV14,TRBD1,CASSQVDRAATEAFF,TGTGCCAGCAGCCAAGTTGACAGGGCGGCCACTGAAGCTTTCTTT
TRBJ2-3,14,NA,TRBV24-1,TRBD2,CATSIGGFTDTQYF,TGTGCCACCAGTATCGGGGGGTTCACAGATACGCAGTATTTT
TRBJ2-3,16,NA,TRBV7-6,NA,CASSQTGGAGSDTQYF,TGTGCCAGCAGCCAAACGGGGGGCGCGGGGTCAGATACGCAGTATTTT
TRBJ1-2,14,once,TRBV5-1,NA,CASSLRGGDYGYTF,TGCGCCAGCAGCTTGCGGGGTGGCGACTATGGCTACACCTTC
TRBJ1-3,15,once,TRBV6-1,NA,CASSDPRASGNTIYF,TGTGCCAGCAGTGACCCCAGGGCCTCTGGAAACACCATATATTTT
TRBJ2-5,13,NA,TRBV18,TRBD1,CASATGGAETQYF,TGTGCCAGCGCCACAGGGGGCGCAGAGACCCAGTACTTC
TRBJ1-5,15,few,TRBV4-2,TRBD1,CASRPGTGGNQPQHF,TGTGCCAGCAGACCCGGGACAGGGGGCAATCAGCCCCAGCATTTT
TRBJ2-3,15,NA,TRBV15,NA,CATSSFPGWTDTQYF,TGTGCCACCAGCAGCTTTCCAGGGTGGACAGATACGCAGTATTTT
TRBJ2-2,15,NA,TRBV9,NA,CASSNSGTNTGELFF,TGTGCCAGCAGCAACTCCGGGACTAACACCGGGGAGCTGTTTTTT
TRBJ1-2,14,once,TRBV11-2,NA,CASSLAGPNYGYTF,TGTGCCAGCAGCTTAGCCGGTCCGAACTATGGCTACACCTTC
TRBJ2-3,17,NA,TRBV16,NA,CASSQLGGLLYTDTQYF,TGTGCCAGCAGCCAATTAGGCGGACTGCTGTACACAGATACGCAGTATTTT
TRBJ1-2,12,NA,TRBV19,NA,CASSTTGFSYTF,TGTGCCAGTAGTACGACAGGTTTCAGCTACACCTTC
TRBJ1-1,13,NA,TRBV7-9,NA,CASSLDKNTEAFF,TGTGCCAGCAGCTTAGACAAGAACACTGAAGCTTTCTTT